This T cell receptor (beta chain) was captured in a study of OX40 agonist ivuxolimab in advanced cancers. The assay was immunoSEQ multiplex PCR, and TCRdb's table has in-frame clones only and misses some. The data hold about 59,000 clones, with around 86% observed a single time. This clone was counted once. CDR3 length equals 16 residues. From germline, CDR1 is KGHSH and CDR2 LQKENI. The V gene lost 0 bases and the J gene lost 0 bases, with 6 bases spanning the gap. The sequence derives from an adult with an advanced solid tumor such as melanoma, head and neck, liver or kidney cancer. Sequenced material: CD4+ or CD8+ T cells sorted from blood, taken in a trial of the OX40 agonist ivuxolimab. The chain combines TRBV18 with TRBJ2-6, with D uncertain. The CDR3 protein is CASSPPLGSGANVLTF. The CDR3 nucleotides read TGTGCCAGCTCACCACCGCTAGGCTCTGGGGCCAACGTCCTGACTTTC.